The sample holds many counts of the clone carrying this T cell receptor (beta chain). Its antigen is as yet unknown. Germline CDR1 is SGHTA and CDR2 is FQGNSA. This CDR3 is 15 amino acids long. Trimming took 5 bases from V and 6 from J, leaving 17 bases between them. This sample stems from a study of T cells after yellow fever vaccination. The study's findings and limits: Booster sampling recovered most clones from primary vaccination (approximately 96% CD4, approximately 90% CD8).

TCRdb reprocessed the 5' RACE reads via MiXCR and lists one record per CDR3 protein. Of about 130,000 distinct CDR3 sequences listed, under 8% are singletons. The rearrangement uses TRBV7-2 and TRBJ1-5; D ambiguous. The clonotype was recovered from a man younger than 45 who received the YFV17D yellow fever vaccine. The sample consisted of CD4+ T cells sorted from PBMCs, taken 10 days after the yellow fever booster vaccination. This chain's CDR3 is CASSPVPGLGQPQHF. CDR3 DNA sequence: TGTGCCAGCAGCCCCGTTCCCGGACTCGGTCAGCCCCAGCATTTT.